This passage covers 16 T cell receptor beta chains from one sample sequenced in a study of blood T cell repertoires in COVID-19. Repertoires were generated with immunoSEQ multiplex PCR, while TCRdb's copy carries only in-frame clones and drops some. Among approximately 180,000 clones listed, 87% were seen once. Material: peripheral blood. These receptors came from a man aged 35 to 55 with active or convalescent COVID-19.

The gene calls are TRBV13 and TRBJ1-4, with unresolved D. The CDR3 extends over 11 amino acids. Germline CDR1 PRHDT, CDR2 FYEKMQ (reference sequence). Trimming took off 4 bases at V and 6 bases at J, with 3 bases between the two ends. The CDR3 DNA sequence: TGTGCCAGCAGCTCAGATGAAAAACTGTTTTTT. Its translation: CASSSDEKLFF.

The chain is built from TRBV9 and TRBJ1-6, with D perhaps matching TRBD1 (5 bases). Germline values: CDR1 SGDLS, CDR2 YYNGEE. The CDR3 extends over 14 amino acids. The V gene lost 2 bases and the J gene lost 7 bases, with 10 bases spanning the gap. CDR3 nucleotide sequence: TGTGCCAGCAGCGTTGGACACATGAATTCACCCCTCCACTTT. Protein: CASSVGHMNSPLHF.

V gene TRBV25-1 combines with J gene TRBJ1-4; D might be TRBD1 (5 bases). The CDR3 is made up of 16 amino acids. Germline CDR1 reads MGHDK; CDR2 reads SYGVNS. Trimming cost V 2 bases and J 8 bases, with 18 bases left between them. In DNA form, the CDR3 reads TGTGCCAGCAGTGAAGGTGTTAGGGCAGGGAACGAAAAACTGTTTTTT. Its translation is CASSEGVRAGNEKLFF.

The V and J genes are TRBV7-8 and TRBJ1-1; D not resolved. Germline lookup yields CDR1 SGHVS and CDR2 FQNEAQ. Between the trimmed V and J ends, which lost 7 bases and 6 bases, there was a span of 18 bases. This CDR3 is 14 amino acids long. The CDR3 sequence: CASILSTGRAEAFF. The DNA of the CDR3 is TGTGCCAGCATCCTAAGTACGGGGAGGGCTGAAGCTTTCTTT.

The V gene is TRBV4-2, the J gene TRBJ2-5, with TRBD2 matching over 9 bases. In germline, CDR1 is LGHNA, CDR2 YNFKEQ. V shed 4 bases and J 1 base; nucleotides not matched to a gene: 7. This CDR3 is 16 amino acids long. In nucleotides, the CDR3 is TGTGCCAGCAGCCGAGGCCCTAGCGGGGTCCAAGAGACCCAGTACTTC. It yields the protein CASSRGPSGVQETQYF.

CDR3 sequence (DNA): TGTGCCAGCAGCCCTCCGGGACAGGGGGCGTACGAGCAGTACTTC. Amino acids: CASSPPGQGAYEQYF. The chain links TRBV5-4 to TRBJ2-7; 12 bases align to TRBD1. The V gene end was trimmed by 4 bases and the J gene end by 4 bases; junction bases not matched to a gene: 6. The CDR3 covers 15 residues. From germline, CDR1 is SGHNT and CDR2 YYREEE (reference sequence).

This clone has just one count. CDR3 region: CASCQGRQETQYF. CDR3 bases: TGTGCCAGCTGCCAGGGGAGACAAGAGACCCAGTACTTC. The chain joins TRBV6-6 to TRBJ2-5; tentative D call: TRBD1 (6 bases). V lost 8 bases to trimming and J lost 2 bases, with 12 bases between them. The germline V gene has CDR1 MNHNY and CDR2 SVGAGI (reference sequence). The CDR3 length is 13 residues.

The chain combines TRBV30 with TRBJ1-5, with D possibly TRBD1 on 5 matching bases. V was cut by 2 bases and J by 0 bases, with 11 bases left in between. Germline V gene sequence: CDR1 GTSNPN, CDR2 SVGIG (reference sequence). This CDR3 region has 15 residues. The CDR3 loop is CAWSRGDYSNQPQHF. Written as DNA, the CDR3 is TGTGCCTGGAGTCGGGGGGATTATAGCAATCAGCCCCAGCATTTT.

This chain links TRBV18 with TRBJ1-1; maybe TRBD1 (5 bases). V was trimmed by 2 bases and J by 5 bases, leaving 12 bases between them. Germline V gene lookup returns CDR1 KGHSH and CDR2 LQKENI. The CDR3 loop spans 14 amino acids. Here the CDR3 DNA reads TGTGCCAGCTCACCATCTCAGGGAGGGACTGAAGCTTTCTTT. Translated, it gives CASSPSQGGTEAFF.

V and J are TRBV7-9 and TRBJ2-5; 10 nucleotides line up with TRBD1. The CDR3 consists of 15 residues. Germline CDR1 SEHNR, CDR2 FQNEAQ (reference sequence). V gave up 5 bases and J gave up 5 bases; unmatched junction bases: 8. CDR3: CASSVMGQGKETQYF. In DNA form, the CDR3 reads TGTGCCAGCAGCGTCATGGGACAGGGGAAGGAGACCCAGTACTTC.

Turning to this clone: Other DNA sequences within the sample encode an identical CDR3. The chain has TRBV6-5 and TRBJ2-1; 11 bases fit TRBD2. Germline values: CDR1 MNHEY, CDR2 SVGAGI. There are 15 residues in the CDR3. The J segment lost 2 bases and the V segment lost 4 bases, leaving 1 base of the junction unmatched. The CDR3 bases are TGTGCCAGCAGTTCTAGCGGGGGGCCCTACAATGAGCAGTTCTTC. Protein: CASSSSGGPYNEQFF.

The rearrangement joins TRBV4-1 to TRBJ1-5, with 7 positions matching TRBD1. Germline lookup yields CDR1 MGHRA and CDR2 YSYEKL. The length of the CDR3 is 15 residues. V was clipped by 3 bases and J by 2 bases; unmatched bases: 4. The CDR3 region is CASSQGQLGNQPQHF. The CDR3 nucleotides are TGCGCCAGCAGCCAGGGACAGCTTGGCAATCAGCCCCAGCATTTT.

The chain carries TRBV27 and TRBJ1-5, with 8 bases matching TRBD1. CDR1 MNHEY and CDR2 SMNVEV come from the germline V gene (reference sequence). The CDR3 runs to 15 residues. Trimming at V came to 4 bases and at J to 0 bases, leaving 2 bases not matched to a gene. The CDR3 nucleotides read TGTGCCAGCAGTTCACAGGGGGATAGCAATCAGCCCCAGCATTTT. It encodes CASSSQGDSNQPQHF.

The CDR3 region is CASSKQGISYNEQFF. In nucleotides, the CDR3 is TGTGCCAGCAGCAAACAGGGCATCTCCTACAATGAGCAGTTCTTC. V usage is TRBV6-9 and J usage is TRBJ2-1; D is possibly TRBD1 (6 bases). Germline V CDR1 and CDR2: MNHGY, SVAAGI. V gave up 6 bases and J gave up 0 bases, with 12 bases separating them. The CDR3 sequence is 15 residues long.

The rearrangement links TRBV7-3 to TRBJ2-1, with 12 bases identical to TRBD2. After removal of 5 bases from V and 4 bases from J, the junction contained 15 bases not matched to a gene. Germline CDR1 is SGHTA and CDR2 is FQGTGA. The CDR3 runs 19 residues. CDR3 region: CASSSTSGGLKGGYNEQFF. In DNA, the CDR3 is TGTGCCAGCAGCAGTACTAGCGGGGGGCTAAAGGGAGGGTACAATGAGCAGTTCTTC.

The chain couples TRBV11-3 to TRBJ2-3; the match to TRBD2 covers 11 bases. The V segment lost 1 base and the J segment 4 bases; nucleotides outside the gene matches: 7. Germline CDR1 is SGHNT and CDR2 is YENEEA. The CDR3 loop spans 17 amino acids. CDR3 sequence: CASSLGVAGGPADTQYF. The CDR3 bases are TGTGCCAGCAGCTTAGGCGTAGCGGGGGGGCCCGCAGATACGCAGTATTTT.